What follows are 11 T cell receptor beta chains derived from one specimen sequenced in a study of T cells after yellow fever vaccination (dated by TCRdb to the late 2010s). The receptor library was made with 5' RACE. The sequencer listed for this sample is Illumina HiSeq 2500. Clones were called with MiXCR by TCRdb after fastp trimmed the public reads at Q25, and only in-frame beta chains were retained. Entries that share a CDR3 protein sequence are merged under the most common genes and DNA. The sample includes about 240,000 distinct CDR3 sequences, with less than 8.5% observed a single time. The ten largest clones add up to approximately 0.87% of the sample. What the treatment or condition label conveys for this sample: live attenuated yellow fever vaccine strain. Sequenced here: CD4+ T cells sorted from PBMCs, sampled 15 days after the yellow fever booster vaccination. These receptors were collected from a man younger than 40 who received the YFV17D yellow fever vaccine.

This clonotype was counted between two and nine times. The chain is built from TRBV6-2 or TRBV6-3 and TRBJ1-1; 10 bases agree with TRBD1. The CDR3 contains 16 residues. Unmatched junction bases numbered 10, after V lost 6 bases and J lost 3 bases. Germline assignment: CDR1 MNHEY and CDR2 SVGEGT. The CDR3 loop is CASSPGQGRRYTEAFF. In nucleotides, the CDR3 is TGTGCCAGCAGCCCGGGACAGGGGAGGAGGTACACTGAAGCTTTCTTT.

This clonotype came up many times. This sequence joins TRBV4-2 and TRBJ2-1, with D possibly being TRBD1 (5 bases). This CDR3 is built from 15 residues. The germline V gene encodes CDR1 LGHNA and CDR2 YNFKEQ. Trimming took off 5 bases at V and 2 bases at J, with 13 bases between the two ends. DNA of the CDR3: TGTGCCAGCAGCGAAATTGGGGCGGCCTACAATGAGCAGTTCTTC. Amino acid sequence: CASSEIGAAYNEQFF.

CDR3 sequence: CASRGLAVNNEQFF. The CDR3 DNA sequence: TGTGCCAGCAGAGGACTAGCGGTAAACAATGAGCAGTTCTTC. The rearrangement links TRBV7-2 to TRBJ2-1; TRBD2 matches at 10 bases. Germline CDR1 SGHTA, CDR2 FQGNSA. With 6 bases clipped from V and 5 bases from J, the junction kept 4 bases outside the gene matches. CDR3 length equals 14 residues.

This clonotype was seen more than once but under ten times. The chain is built from TRBV3-1 and TRBJ2-3; D call uncertain. Trimming took off 8 bases at V and 0 bases at J, with 9 bases between the two ends. Germline CDR1 reads LGHDT; CDR2 reads YNNKEL (reference sequence). The CDR3 runs to 13 residues. Here the CDR3 reads CASGRYSTDTQYF. CDR3 coding DNA: TGTGCCAGCGGGCGGTATAGCACAGATACGCAGTATTTT.

The CDR3 region has the DNA TGTGCCAGTAGTAAGGGACTAGCGGGGTTTGTCTACAATGAGCAGTTCTTC. Translating gives CASSKGLAGFVYNEQFF. The chain carries TRBV19 and TRBJ2-1; 13 nucleotides agree with TRBD2. The germline V gene encodes CDR1 LNHDA and CDR2 SQIVND (reference sequence). Trimming removed 4 bases from V and 3 bases from J; junction bases left unmatched: 6. This CDR3 comprises 17 residues.

This clonotype was seen ten or more times. This rearrangement joins TRBV7-3 to TRBJ2-1; weak D call: TRBD2 (5 bases). Looked up from germline, CDR1 is SGHTA and CDR2 is FQGTGA. This CDR3 has 15 residues. Between the trimmed V and J ends, which lost 5 bases and 12 bases, there was a span of 23 bases. In DNA, the CDR3 is TGTGCCAGCAGCACGTCGGACTTATCGAGCGGAGTGCAGTTCTTC. Protein product: CASSTSDLSSGVQFF.

This clonotype was picked up a small number of times. The chain uses TRBV12-3 or TRBV12-4 and TRBJ1-2, with D unclear. CDR3 length: 12 residues. V lost 6 bases and J 2 bases, leaving 7 bases between the germline ends. CDR3 sequence (DNA): TGTGCCAGCAGCTCCATCAACTATGGCTACACCTTC. Encoded protein: CASSSINYGYTF.

This clonotype was picked up many times. The rearrangement links TRBV5-1 to TRBJ2-5, with 9 bases identical to TRBD2. This CDR3 region has 16 residues. Germline values: CDR1 SGHRS, CDR2 YFSETQ. V dropped 0 bases and J dropped 4; count of bases not matched to a gene: 7. CDR3 amino acids: CASSLGRGLALETQYF. Here the CDR3 DNA reads TGCGCCAGCAGCTTGGGTCGCGGACTAGCGTTAGAGACCCAGTACTTC.

This clonotype was counted many times. The chain employs TRBV6-1 and TRBJ2-3; 8 nucleotides line up with TRBD2. The junction had 7 bases not matched to a gene; V was cut back by 8 bases and J by 0 bases. CDR3 size: 15 residues. Per germline, CDR1 MNHNS and CDR2 SASEGT. DNA for the CDR3: TGTGCCAGCGGGCGCTCGGGAGGGAGCACAGATACGCAGTATTTT. It yields the protein CASGRSGGSTDTQYF.

In its sample, this clonotype was seen many times. The genes are TRBV20-1 and TRBJ2-4; D perhaps matches TRBD1 (6 bases). V was cut by 3 bases and J by 6 bases, with 12 bases left in between. The CDR3 is made up of 13 amino acids. The germline V gene encodes CDR1 DFQATT and CDR2 SNEGSKA (reference sequence). In DNA form, the CDR3 reads TGCAGTGCTAGTCTGAAGGGGGTAAACATTCAGTACTTC. Protein sequence: CSASLKGVNIQYF.

V is TRBV20-1 and J is TRBJ2-7, with a tentative D call TRBD1 (6 bases). CDR1 is DFQATT and CDR2 is SNEGSKA in the germline V gene (reference sequence). V lost 5 bases and J lost 3, with 14 bases in between. The CDR3 contains 13 residues. The CDR3 here is CSALDSADYEQYF. In nucleotides, the CDR3 is TGCAGTGCTCTGGACAGCGCTGACTACGAGCAGTACTTC.